The 28 T cell receptor beta chains presented below share a single source sample, sequenced in a study of blood T cells in healthy people across ages. It was with a sample-barcoded 5' primer and a J-beta primer mix that a second PCR of roughly 7 to 12 cycles was run. TCRdb re-derived calls from the 5' RACE reads in MiXCR, one entry per CDR3 protein. Of approximately 900,000 distinct CDR3 sequences in the sample, roughly 28% are singletons; the top ten hold about 9.4%. These sequences were also reported in another study, on T cells of mothers and their children.

Sequences were obtained from blood. Receptors were obtained from a woman aged 40 to 50 in good health.

J is TRBJ2-1 and V is TRBV28; 9 bases are shared with TRBD1. V shed 3 bases and J 5 bases; nucleotides not matched to a gene: 5. The CDR3 totals 15 residues. The germline CDR1 and CDR2 sequences are MDHEN and SYDVKM. DNA of the CDR3: TGTGCCAGCAGTTTCAGCCGGACAGGGGACAATGAGCAGTTCTTC. This encodes CASSFSRTGDNEQFF.

A few counts support this clonotype. The chain combines TRBV27 with TRBJ2-1; 8 positions agree with TRBD2. CDR3 length: 15 amino acids. The V segment lost 3 bases and the J segment 7 bases; nucleotides outside the gene matches: 8. The germline V gene has CDR1 MNHEY and CDR2 SMNVEV (reference sequence). DNA for the CDR3: TGTGCCAGCAGTTTTGAAGCGGGGGTGAAGAATGAGCAGTTCTTC. As protein: CASSFEAGVKNEQFF.

This clonotype was recorded a few times. The chain is built from TRBV7-2 and TRBJ1-2; 8 nucleotides align to TRBD1. This CDR3 comprises 14 residues. V lost 4 bases, J lost 3 bases, and 4 bases stayed unmatched. The germline gives CDR1 SGHTA, CDR2 FQGNSA. CDR3 protein: CASSWDRYDYGYTF. CDR3 nucleotides: TGTGCCAGCAGCTGGGACAGGTACGACTATGGCTACACCTTC.

The chain links TRBV19 to TRBJ1-6; D unclear. The germline CDR1 and CDR2 sequences are LNHDA and SQIVND (reference sequence). V was clipped by 6 bases and J by 11 bases, with 23 bases between them. This CDR3 is built from 16 residues. The CDR3 nucleotides are TGTGCCAGTAGGGAAAGAGCCGCATTTCAGCGTACACCCCTCCACTTT. Translated: CASRERAAFQRTPLHF. The complete variable domain, with remaining parts taken from reference TRBV19 and TRBJ1-6, reads DGGITQSPKYLFRKEGQNVTLSCEQNLNHDAMYWYRQDPGQGLRLIYYSQIVNDFQKGDIAEGYSVSREKKESFPLTVTSAQKNPTAFYLCASRERAAFQRTPLHFGNGTRLTVT.

With respect to this clonotype: A much larger clone lies a single base off, so this may be a read error. The J gene is TRBJ2-4, the V gene TRBV6-2 or TRBV6-3; D is perhaps TRBD1 or TRBD2 (5 bases each). Trimming removed 5 bases from V and 15 bases from J, with 17 bases in between. CDR3 length equals 12 residues. CDR1 MNHEY and CDR2 SVGEGT come from the germline V gene. The CDR3 DNA reads TGTGCCAGCAGTCGGGACGTCTACGAGCGGTACTTC. Residues: CASSRDVYERYF.

This clonotype was picked up many times. This rearrangement joins TRBV20-1 to TRBJ2-5; 7 bases fit TRBD1. The CDR3 consists of 17 residues. Germline loops: CDR1 DFQATT, CDR2 SNEGSKA (reference sequence). With V trimmed by 1 base and J by 1 base, 12 bases remained unmatched. Written as DNA, the CDR3 is TGCAGTGCTAGAGGATATGGGACAGCGACTCTCCAAGAGACCCAGTACTTC. Its translation: CSARGYGTATLQETQYF.

In its sample, this clonotype was seen a few times. The rearrangement uses TRBV28 and TRBJ2-7; 7 positions match TRBD1. The V gene end was trimmed by 8 bases and the J gene end by 3 bases; junction bases not matched to a gene: 10. Germline loops: CDR1 MDHEN, CDR2 SYDVKM. The CDR3 has 14 amino acids. CDR3 amino acids: CASAGTAIYYEQYF. CDR3 coding DNA: TGTGCCAGCGCCGGGACAGCAATTTACTACGAGCAGTACTTC.

V and J are TRBV28 and TRBJ2-4; 7 positions agree with TRBD2. Germline lookup yields CDR1 MDHEN and CDR2 SYDVKM. This CDR3 is built from 11 residues. V dropped 6 bases and J dropped 8; count of bases not matched to a gene: 1. For the CDR3, the DNA is TGTGCCAGCAGGGGGGGGGACATTCAGTACTTC. It specifies CASRGGDIQYF.

This clonotype was detected only a few times. This chain uses TRBV5-1 with TRBJ2-3; D ambiguous. Trimming removed 0 bases at V and 6 bases at J, with 11 bases between. Germline V gene lookup returns CDR1 SGHRS and CDR2 YFSETQ. CDR3 length equals 14 residues. The CDR3 sequence: CASSLGVGSDTQYF. The CDR3 nucleotides read TGCGCCAGCAGCTTGGGGGTTGGATCGGATACGCAGTATTTT. The variable domain in full, with the rest retrieved from reference TRBV5-1 and TRBJ2-3, is KAGVTQTPRYLIKTRGQQVTLSCSPISGHRSVSWYQQTPGQGLQFLFEYFSETQRNKGNFPGRFSGRQFSNSRSEMNVSTLELGDSALYLCASSLGVGSDTQYFGPGTRLTVL.

Of note for this clonotype: The CDR3 does not end in the conserved phenylalanine or tryptophan, so this is likely a read error. The gene calls are TRBV29-1 and TRBJ1-3; D call uncertain. The CDR3 contains 11 residues. V lost 3 bases and J lost 4, with 4 bases in between. Germline CDR1 SQVTM, CDR2 ANQGSEA. CDR3 sequence reads: CSVEKGNTIYL. The CDR3 DNA sequence: TGCAGCGTTGAGAAGGGAAACACCATATATTTG.

This clonotype has ten or more counts. The chain links TRBV9 to TRBJ2-7; unclear D gene. This CDR3 has 14 amino acids. CDR1 is SGDLS, CDR2 YYNGEE, per germline. Trimming took off 4 bases at V and 4 bases at J, with 15 bases between the two ends. Written as DNA, the CDR3 is TGTGCCAGCAGCCTTGACTCCGGCGCATACGAGCAGTACTTC. Its protein product is CASSLDSGAYEQYF.

There are a few counts of this clonotype. This may come from a read error, since a much larger clone is one base off. The rearrangement joins TRBV4-3 to TRBJ2-6; TRBD1 agrees at 9 bases. The CDR3 has 17 amino acids. CDR1 and CDR2 (germline): LGHNA, YSLEER. The CDR3 coding sequence is TGCGCCAGCAGCCGAACAGGGGGCGCCTCTGGGGCCAACGTCCGGACTTTC. Protein: CASSRTGGASGANVRTF.

This clonotype was seen only a few times. The chain uses TRBV5-1 and TRBJ2-5; D gene ambiguous. The germline V gene encodes CDR1 SGHRS and CDR2 YFSETQ. The CDR3 has 11 amino acids. Trimming pared 2 bases from V and 7 bases from J, leaving 6 bases between. CDR3 DNA: TGCGCCAGCAGCTTTGCGGCGACCCAGTACTTC. As protein: CASSFAATQYF.

A word on this clonotype: A single base separates this from a much larger clone, so it may be a read error. This chain joins TRBV28 and TRBJ2-5; TRBD2 is a possible D gene (7 bases). The CDR3 runs 15 residues. Germline assignment: CDR1 MDHEN and CDR2 SYDVKM. Trimming removed 5 bases at V and 4 bases at J, with 17 bases between. CDR3 DNA sequence: TGTGCCAGCAGTGTAGGGGGACTACTTCGAGAGACCCAGTACTTC. Translation gives CASSVGGLLRETQYF.

This clonotype appeared many times. V is TRBV6-6 and J is TRBJ2-5; TRBD1 is a possible D gene (6 bases). Germline CDR1 and CDR2: MNHNY and SVGAGI (reference sequence). The germline V and J ends were trimmed by 6 bases and 7 bases, with 21 bases remaining between them. The CDR3 has 15 residues. CDR3 protein: CASSNQGLVDWTQYF. As DNA, the CDR3 is TGTGCCAGCAGCAACCAGGGGCTAGTCGATTGGACCCAGTACTTC.

The V call is TRBV12-3 or TRBV12-4, the J call TRBJ1-2; D gene unclear. The CDR3 has 11 amino acids. V lost 6 bases and J 8 bases, leaving 10 bases between the germline ends. CDR3: CASSSIGGYTF. CDR3 sequence (DNA): TGTGCCAGCAGCAGTATTGGAGGCTACACCTTC.

The table lists this clonotype with many counts. The chain has TRBV28 and TRBJ2-6; no firm D call. This CDR3 comprises 15 residues. With 2 bases removed from V and 0 bases from J, the gap between germline ends came to 5 bases. Germline V lookup: CDR1 MDHEN, CDR2 SYDVKM. The CDR3 DNA sequence: TGTGCCAGCAGTTTACGAAACTCTGGGGCCAACGTCCTGACTTTC. Its translation is CASSLRNSGANVLTF.

This clonotype has a count of ten or more. The rearrangement joins TRBV12-3 or TRBV12-4 to TRBJ2-4, with TRBD1 matching over 8 bases. The CDR3 is 15 residues long. The trim removed 5 bases at V and 6 bases at J, leaving 9 bases unmatched. The CDR3 here is CASSDSGTGVNIQYF. The CDR3 bases are TGTGCCAGCAGTGATTCCGGGACAGGAGTAAACATTCAGTACTTC.

Regarding this clonotype: This sequence may be a read error, since a much larger clone differs from it by one base. V usage is TRBV21-1 and J usage is TRBJ2-1. The closer fit of TRBJ2-7 to the DNA end suggests the J call may be wrong. TRBV21-1 constitutes a pseudogene. The length of the CDR3 is 15 residues. The CDR3 DNA follows: TGTGCCAGCAGCACAGGAGTTCGATCCTACAATGAGCAGTACTTC. Translating it yields CASSTGVRSYNEQYF.

This clonotype came up many times. The chain links TRBV6-6 to TRBJ1-2; possibly TRBD1 for D (6 bases). Deletions cut 6 bases from V and 8 bases from J, with 16 bases between. Germline values: CDR1 MNHNY, CDR2 SVGAGI (reference sequence). The CDR3 covers 13 residues. Here the CDR3 reads CASRTSRGEGYTF. The CDR3 bases are TGTGCCAGCAGAACCTCCAGGGGTGAGGGCTACACCTTC.

The chain couples TRBV7-9 to TRBJ2-7; 12 positions match TRBD2. Germline CDR1 and CDR2: SEHNR and FQNEAQ (reference sequence). This CDR3 region has 17 residues. After removal of 5 bases from V and 0 bases from J, the junction contained 8 bases not matched to a gene. The CDR3 coding sequence is TGTGCCAGCAGCGCCGGGACTAGCGGGTACTCCTCCTACGAGCAGTACTTC. This sequence encodes CASSAGTSGYSSYEQYF.

In this sample, this clonotype turned up many times. The chain employs TRBV5-1 and TRBJ1-2; D call uncertain. Per the germline V gene, CDR1 is SGHRS and CDR2 is YFSETQ. With 0 bases removed from V and 8 bases from J, the gap between germline ends came to 14 bases. This CDR3 contains 14 residues. Here the CDR3 reads CASSLAPGSEGYTF. DNA of the CDR3: TGCGCCAGCAGCTTGGCCCCGGGAAGCGAGGGCTACACCTTC.

This clonotype has more than one count but fewer than ten. The chain links TRBV28 to TRBJ1-4, with 7 bases identical to TRBD1. Looked up from germline, CDR1 is MDHEN and CDR2 is SYDVKM. CDR3 length: 16 amino acids. V shed 5 bases and J 6 bases; nucleotides not matched to a gene: 12. CDR3 loop: CASSLTKGAGDEKLFF. The CDR3 region has the DNA TGTGCCAGCAGTCTAACGAAGGGGGCGGGGGATGAAAAACTGTTTTTT.

The rearrangement links TRBV7-2 to TRBJ1-2, with D unresolved. CDR3 length equals 14 residues. The V and J ends lost 4 bases and 0 bases respectively, with 9 bases between them. Germline values: CDR1 SGHTA, CDR2 FQGNSA. This chain's CDR3 is CASSSYTANYGYTF. CDR3 in DNA: TGTGCCAGCAGCTCCTACACCGCTAACTATGGCTACACCTTC.

There are a few counts of this clonotype. The V gene is TRBV12-3 or TRBV12-4, the J gene TRBJ2-1; D uncertain. V was shortened by 6 bases and J by 0 bases, with 12 bases between the two germline ends. The CDR3 extends over 15 amino acids. The CDR3 sequence is CASSRTWSSYNEQFF. CDR3 DNA sequence: TGTGCCAGCAGCCGGACCTGGAGCTCCTACAATGAGCAGTTCTTC.

As concerns this clonotype: A much larger clonotype is one base distant, so this may be a read error. The V gene is TRBV12-3 or TRBV12-4, the J gene TRBJ2-7; 7 bases agree with TRBD2. This CDR3 is built from 12 residues. The CDR3 nucleotides are TGTGCCAGCAGTGTGGGGACTAACGAGCAGCACTTC. It specifies CASSVGTNEQHF.

This clonotype came up a few times. The chain carries TRBV11-3 and TRBJ2-1; tentatively, D is TRBD2 (6 bases). V was clipped by 1 base and J by 1 base, with 11 bases between them. The V gene's germline CDR1 is SGHNT and CDR2 YENEEA. The CDR3 runs to 16 residues. This CDR3 reads CASSLGPSESYNEQFF. CDR3 nucleotides: TGTGCCAGCAGCTTAGGTCCTAGCGAATCCTACAATGAGCAGTTCTTC. The full variable domain, completed using reference TRBV11-3 and TRBJ2-1, is EAGVVQSPRYKIIEKKQPVAFWCNPISGHNTLYWYLQNLGQGPELLIRYENEEAVDDSQLPKDRFSAERLKGVDSTLKIQPAELGDSAVYLCASSLGPSESYNEQFFGPGTRLTVL.

The chain couples TRBV15 to TRBJ2-3, with 8 nucleotides matching TRBD1. Per germline, CDR1 LNHNV and CDR2 YYDKDF (reference sequence). The CDR3 spans 13 residues. The V gene end was trimmed by 11 bases and the J gene end by 1 base; junction bases not matched to a gene: 5. In nucleotides, the CDR3 is TGTGCCGCCAAGACAGGGGGCACAGATACGCAGTATTTT. This translates into CAAKTGGTDTQYF.